The clone carrying this T cell receptor beta chain was detected only a few times. TCRdb ran MiXCR on the reads and lists one entry per CDR3 protein. Of over 5,500 distinct CDR3 sequences in the sample, 15% to 20% were seen once. The sample originates from a study of liver allograft versus peripheral blood T cells. Study context: A comparison was made between T cell receptor repertoires in transplanted livers and those in recipients' peripheral blood.

CDR1 and CDR2 (germline): MNHNS, SASEGT. The trim removed 11 bases at V and 4 bases at J, leaving 16 bases unmatched. The CDR3 extends over 15 amino acids. V usage is TRBV6-1 and J usage is TRBJ1-1; 7 bases agree with TRBD1. The source is a human patient who had a liver transplant. Part of the T cell pool may stem from the graft donor. In DNA form, the CDR3 reads TGTGCCCTAATAAGGGAGGGGGCCCGGGGCACTGAAGCTTTCTTT. Protein sequence: CALIREGARGTEAFF.